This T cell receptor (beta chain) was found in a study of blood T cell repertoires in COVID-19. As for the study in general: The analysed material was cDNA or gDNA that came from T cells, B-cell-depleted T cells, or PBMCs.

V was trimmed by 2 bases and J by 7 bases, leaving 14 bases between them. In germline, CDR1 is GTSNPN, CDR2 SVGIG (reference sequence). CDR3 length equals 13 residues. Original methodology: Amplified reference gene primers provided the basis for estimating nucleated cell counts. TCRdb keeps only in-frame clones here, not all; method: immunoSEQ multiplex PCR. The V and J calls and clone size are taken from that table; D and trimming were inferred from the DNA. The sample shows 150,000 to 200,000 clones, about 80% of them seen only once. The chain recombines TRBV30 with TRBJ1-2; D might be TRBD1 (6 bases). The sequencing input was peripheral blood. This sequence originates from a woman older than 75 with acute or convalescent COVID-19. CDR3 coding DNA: TGTGCCTGGAGTAAGAGCCCCAGGGGTGGCTACACCTTC. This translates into CAWSKSPRGGYTF.